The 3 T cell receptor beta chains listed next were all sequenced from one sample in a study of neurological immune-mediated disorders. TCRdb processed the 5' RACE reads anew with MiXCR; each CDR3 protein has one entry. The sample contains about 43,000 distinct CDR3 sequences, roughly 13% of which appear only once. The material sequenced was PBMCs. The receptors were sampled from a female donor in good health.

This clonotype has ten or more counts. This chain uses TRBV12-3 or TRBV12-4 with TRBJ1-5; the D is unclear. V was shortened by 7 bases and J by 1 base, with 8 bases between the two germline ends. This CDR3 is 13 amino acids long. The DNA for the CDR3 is TGTGCCAGCAAGGCAACCAGCAATCAGCCCCAGCATTTT. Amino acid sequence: CASKATSNQPQHF.

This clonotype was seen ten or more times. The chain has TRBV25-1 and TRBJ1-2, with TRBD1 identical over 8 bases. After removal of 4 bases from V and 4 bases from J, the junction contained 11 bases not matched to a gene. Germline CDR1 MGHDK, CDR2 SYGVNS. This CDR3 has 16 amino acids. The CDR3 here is CASSGEPGGRGYGYTF. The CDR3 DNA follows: TGTGCCAGCAGTGGGGAACCAGGGGGCAGGGGCTATGGCTACACCTTC.

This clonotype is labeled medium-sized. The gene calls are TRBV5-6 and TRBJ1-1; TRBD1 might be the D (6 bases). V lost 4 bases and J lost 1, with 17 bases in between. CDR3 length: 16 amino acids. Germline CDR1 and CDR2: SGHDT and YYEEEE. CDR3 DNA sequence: TGTGCCAGCAGCACCCTCACCAGGGGAGGGAACACTGAAGCTTTCTTT. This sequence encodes CASSTLTRGGNTEAFF.